The 16 T cell receptor beta chains below all came from one sample that was sequenced in a study of control samples from healthy donors and cancer patients. Clones were sequenced by immunoSEQ multiplex PCR, and TCRdb holds only the in-frame ones, with some missing. The data hold about 250,000 clones, with almost 85% observed a single time. Sequencing used PBMCs. These receptors were collected from an older woman with lung cancer.

This clone was recorded at least ten times. This sample includes further DNA sequences coding for the same CDR3. The chain uses TRBV7-3 and TRBJ2-1; 12 positions agree with TRBD2. The germline CDR1 and CDR2 sequences are SGHTA and FQGTGA. CDR3 size: 16 residues. J gave up 6 bases and V 2 bases, and 5 bases lay outside the gene matches. CDR3 loop: CASSLVASGGANEQFF. The CDR3 DNA reads TGTGCCAGCAGCTTAGTAGCTAGCGGGGGGGCCAATGAGCAGTTCTTC. Filled out from reference TRBV7-3 and TRBJ2-1, the complete variable domain reads GAGVSQTPSNKVTEKGKYVELRCDPISGHTALYWYRQSLGQGPEFLIYFQGTGAADDSGLPNDRFFAVRPEGSVSTLKIQRTERGDSAVYLCASSLVASGGANEQFFGPGTRLTVL.

This clone turned up a few times. This rearrangement joins TRBV3-1 (or the pseudogene TRBV3-2) to TRBJ2-1; 14 bases are a match to TRBD2. The CDR3 totals 18 residues. The trim removed 0 bases at V and 9 bases at J, leaving 10 bases unmatched. Germline V gene lookup returns CDR1 LGHDT and CDR2 YNNKEL (reference sequence). This CDR3 reads CASSQEGAGTSGRGEQFF. The CDR3 DNA is TGTGCCAGCAGCCAAGAGGGGGCCGGGACTAGCGGGAGAGGTGAGCAGTTCTTC.

The J gene is TRBJ1-1, the V gene TRBV18; 9 bases match TRBD1. Germline CDR1 KGHSH, CDR2 LQKENI. This CDR3 spans 14 amino acids. The J segment lost 5 bases and the V segment lost 3 bases, leaving 4 bases of the junction unmatched. The CDR3 region has the DNA TGTGCCAGCTCACCTGGACAGGGGAGAACTGAAGCTTTCTTT. This gives the protein CASSPGQGRTEAFF.

The J gene is TRBJ2-4, the V gene TRBV5-1; 8 positions agree with TRBD1. This CDR3 has 14 residues. From germline, CDR1 is SGHRS and CDR2 YFSETQ. After removal of 4 bases from V and 8 bases from J, the junction contained 8 bases not matched to a gene. CDR3 DNA sequence: TGCGCCAGCAGCCCTAGCACAGGGGGGCACATTCAGTACTTC. This encodes CASSPSTGGHIQYF.

This clone was picked up one time. The rearrangement uses TRBV6-5 and TRBJ2-7; tentative D call: TRBD1 (6 bases). This CDR3 has 13 amino acids. Germline V gene lookup returns CDR1 MNHEY and CDR2 SVGAGI. V was pared by 6 bases and J by 2 bases, with 11 bases between. CDR3 coding DNA: TGTGCCAGCAGCCAATACAGGGCCTACGAGCAGTACTTC. Translated: CASSQYRAYEQYF.

This clone turned up a few times. As DNA, the CDR3 is TGCAGCGTGGGACCAGGGGGCGAAGATACGCAGTATTTT. Residues: CSVGPGGEDTQYF. The V and J genes are TRBV29-1 and TRBJ2-3; 8 positions agree with TRBD1. V was pared by 6 bases and J by 5 bases, with 7 bases of the junction left unmatched. The CDR3 length is 13 residues. The germline V gene has CDR1 SQVTM and CDR2 ANQGSEA.

The rearrangement joins TRBV6-1 to TRBJ2-3; 15 bases map to TRBD2. CDR3 length equals 16 residues. V was pared by 3 bases and J by 6 bases, with 4 bases of the junction left unmatched. CDR1 is MNHNS, CDR2 SASEGT, per germline. The CDR3 region is CASSDAGTSGGDTQYF. The DNA of the CDR3 is TGTGCCAGCAGTGACGCCGGGACTAGCGGGGGGGATACGCAGTATTTT.

The chain joins TRBV2 to TRBJ2-6; D call uncertain. V lost 4 bases, J lost 2 bases, and 9 bases lay in between. CDR1 is SNHLY, CDR2 FYNNEI, per germline. CDR3 size: 15 residues. This CDR3 is CASSVSQPGANVLTF. The DNA for the CDR3 is TGTGCCAGCAGTGTATCACAACCTGGGGCCAACGTCCTGACTTTC.

The gene calls are TRBV27 and TRBJ1-5; a possible D gene is TRBD1 (5 bases). Trimming cost V 0 bases and J 2 bases, with 20 bases left between them. The germline V gene has CDR1 MNHEY and CDR2 SMNVEV (reference sequence). This CDR3 region has 19 residues. CDR3 coding DNA: TGTGCCAGCAGTTTATCGACAGAGGGCTGGGCCAGGTGCAATCAGCCCCAGCATTTT. As protein: CASSLSTEGWARCNQPQHF.

The genes are TRBV19 and TRBJ2-3, with 10 positions matching TRBD2. The V gene's germline CDR1 is LNHDA and CDR2 SQIVND (reference sequence). This CDR3 is built from 15 residues. The V and J ends lost 3 bases and 4 bases, in that order; junction bases with no gene match: 4. This CDR3 reads CASSIIAGGADTQYF. In DNA form, the CDR3 reads TGTGCCAGTAGTATTATAGCGGGAGGAGCAGATACGCAGTATTTT. Variable domain in full (rest from reference TRBV19 and TRBJ2-3): DGGITQSPKYLFRKEGQNVTLSCEQNLNHDAMYWYRQDPGQGLRLIYYSQIVNDFQKGDIAEGYSVSREKKESFPLTVTSAQKNPTAFYLCASSIIAGGADTQYFGPGTRLTVL.

CDR3 in DNA: TGTGCCAGCAGCAGCCGGGACAGGGGGCGCGAGCAGTACTTC. This codes for CASSSRDRGREQYF. The chain joins TRBV5-4 to TRBJ2-7; 12 nucleotides align to TRBD1. CDR3 length: 14 amino acids. With 4 bases clipped from V and 6 bases from J, the junction kept 5 bases outside the gene matches. Germline-derived CDR1 and CDR2 are SGHNT and YYREEE (reference sequence).

The rearrangement links TRBV7-2 to TRBJ2-3, with TRBD2 matching over 12 bases. Germline trimming cut 5 bases from V and 5 bases from J; bases unmatched to any gene: 2. The germline V gene has CDR1 SGHTA and CDR2 FQGNSA. The CDR3 extends over 14 amino acids. As DNA, the CDR3 is TGTGCCAGCAGCAAGACTAGCGGGAGAGATACGCAGTATTTT. Translation gives CASSKTSGRDTQYF.

This chain uses TRBV2 with TRBJ2-3; the match to TRBD2 covers 9 bases. Looked up from germline, CDR1 is SNHLY and CDR2 is FYNNEI. With V trimmed by 4 bases and J by 3 bases, 5 bases remained unmatched. There are 15 residues in the CDR3. CDR3 sequence (DNA): TGTGCCAGCAGTGCACTAGCGGGCAATACAGATACGCAGTATTTT. This gives the protein CASSALAGNTDTQYF.

The chain joins TRBV28 to TRBJ1-2; D is ambiguous. Trimming cost V 7 bases and J 6 bases, with 18 bases left between them. From germline, CDR1 is MDHEN and CDR2 SYDVKM. This CDR3 spans 14 amino acids. The DNA for the CDR3 is TGTGCCAGCATCCCCGCCGGAGCCGGGGATGGCTACACCTTC. Translation: CASIPAGAGDGYTF.

V is TRBV3-1 (or the pseudogene TRBV3-2) and J is TRBJ2-1; D unclear. The germline V gene has CDR1 LGHDT and CDR2 YNNKEL (reference sequence). The CDR3 totals 13 residues. V lost 4 bases to trimming and J lost 3 bases, with 7 bases between them. The CDR3 coding sequence is TGTGCCAGCAGCCCGGACGGCTACAATGAGCAGTTCTTC. The encoded protein is CASSPDGYNEQFF.

The chain recombines TRBV18 with TRBJ1-1; 7 bases fit TRBD1. This CDR3 comprises 15 residues. Trimming cost V 3 bases and J 4 bases; bases outside gene matches: 8. Germline V lookup: CDR1 KGHSH, CDR2 LQKENI. The CDR3 DNA reads TGTGCCAGCTCACCGGGGGACAGCCTGGCCACTGAAGCTTTCTTT. As protein: CASSPGDSLATEAFF.